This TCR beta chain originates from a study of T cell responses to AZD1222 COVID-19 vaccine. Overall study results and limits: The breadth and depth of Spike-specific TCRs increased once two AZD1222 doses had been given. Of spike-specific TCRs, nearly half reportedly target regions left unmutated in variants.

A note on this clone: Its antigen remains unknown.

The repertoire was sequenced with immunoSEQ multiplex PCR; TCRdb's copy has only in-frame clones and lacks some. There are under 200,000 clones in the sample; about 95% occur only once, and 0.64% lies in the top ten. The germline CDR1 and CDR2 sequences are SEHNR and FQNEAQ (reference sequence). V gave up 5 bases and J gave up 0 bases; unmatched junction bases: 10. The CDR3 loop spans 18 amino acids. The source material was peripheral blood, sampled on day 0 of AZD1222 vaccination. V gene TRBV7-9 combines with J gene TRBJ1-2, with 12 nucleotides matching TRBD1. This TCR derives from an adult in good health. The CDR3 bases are TGTGCCAGCAGCCCCATAGGGACAGGGGGCCTTACTAACTATGGCTACACCTTC. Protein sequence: CASSPIGTGGLTNYGYTF.